This record concerns one T cell receptor beta chain sequence. The data are from a study of blood T cell repertoires in COVID-19. The authors' processing: By means of reference gene primer amplification, nucleated cell counts were estimated. Method: immunoSEQ multiplex PCR; TCRdb's copy keeps in-frame clones and lacks some. V, J and clone size derive from that table, while D and trimming were established from the DNA sequence. The sample has 140,000 to 150,000 clones; about 90% are singletons. V was pared by 5 bases and J by 0 bases, with 6 bases of the junction left unmatched. Germline-derived CDR1 and CDR2 are SSHAT and FNYEAQ (reference sequence). The CDR3 runs to 18 residues.

This receptor was identified in a woman aged 40 to 50 who had been exposed to COVID-19. The J gene is TRBJ2-3, the V gene TRBV7-7, with 15 positions matching TRBD2. The sequenced material came from PBMCs or T cells enriched from blood (not recorded which). Here the CDR3 reads CASSPGTSGGPSTDTQYF. In nucleotides, the CDR3 is TGTGCCAGCAGCCCGGGGACTAGCGGGGGGCCTAGCACAGATACGCAGTATTTT.